A selection of T cell receptor beta chains follows, all from one sample in a study of OX40 agonist ivuxolimab in advanced cancers. The method was immunoSEQ multiplex PCR; TCRdb's version includes in-frame clones alone and lacks a portion of them. This table holds approximately 84,000 clones, approximately 84% found once. Specimen: CD4+ or CD8+ T cells sorted from blood, collected in a trial of the OX40 agonist ivuxolimab. All receptors derive from an adult with an advanced solid tumor such as melanoma, head and neck, liver or kidney cancer. Each CDR3 is given with its conserved first and last residue. Fields, in order: J gene, clone size, D gene, V gene, CDR3 DNA, CDR3 protein. A D gene is named only where the DNA matches it firmly. Expanded clones are given a class, and other clones once, few, many or no size at all.

j_gene: TRBJ2-7
abundance: .
d_gene: TRBD1
v_gene: TRBV10-3
CDR3nt: TGTGCCATCAGGACCGGACAGGGAACGAGCGAGCAGTACTTC
CDR3aa: CAIRTGQGTSEQYF

j_gene: TRBJ2-5
abundance: .
d_gene: .
v_gene: TRBV5-5
CDR3nt: TGTGCCAGCAGCTGGATCCTCTTGGAGACCCAGTACTTC
CDR3aa: CASSWILLETQYF

j_gene: TRBJ2-1
abundance: .
d_gene: TRBD2
v_gene: TRBV15
CDR3nt: TGTGCCACCAGCATTATAGCGGGGGGTTACAATGAGCAGTTCTTC
CDR3aa: CATSIIAGGYNEQFF

j_gene: TRBJ1-2
abundance: few
d_gene: .
v_gene: TRBV28
CDR3nt: TGTGCCAGCAGTTTAGCGCCGAGGGGGTACACCTTC
CDR3aa: CASSLAPRGYTF

j_gene: TRBJ2-3
abundance: many
d_gene: TRBD2
v_gene: TRBV7-3
CDR3nt: TGTGCCAGCAGCTTACGTCTGGCGGGGGGGCCCACAGATACGCAGTATTTT
CDR3aa: CASSLRLAGGPTDTQYF

j_gene: TRBJ1-5
abundance: .
d_gene: .
v_gene: TRBV9
CDR3nt: TGTGCCAGCAGCGTATCCTTCGGTGGGATCAATCAGCCCCAGCATTTT
CDR3aa: CASSVSFGGINQPQHF

j_gene: TRBJ2-5
abundance: .
d_gene: .
v_gene: TRBV6-1
CDR3nt: TGTGCCAGCAGTGAATGGGGACAGGCGGGAGAAGAGACCCAGTACTTC
CDR3aa: CASSEWGQAGEETQYF

j_gene: TRBJ2-6
abundance: .
d_gene: .
v_gene: TRBV10-3
CDR3nt: TGTGCCATCACGGCAGGGGACCTCTCTGGGGCCAACGTCCTGACTTTC
CDR3aa: CAITAGDLSGANVLTF

j_gene: TRBJ2-2
abundance: .
d_gene: .
v_gene: TRBV9
CDR3nt: TGTGCCAGCAGCGTAGGCCCCAAGAGGAACACCGGGGAGCTGTTTTTT
CDR3aa: CASSVGPKRNTGELFF

j_gene: TRBJ1-4
abundance: .
d_gene: TRBD1
v_gene: TRBV28
CDR3nt: TGTGCCAGCAGTCCCACAGGGGGCAAACTGTTTTTT
CDR3aa: CASSPTGGKLFF

j_gene: TRBJ1-1
abundance: .
d_gene: .
v_gene: TRBV7-3
CDR3nt: TGTGCCAGCAGCTTGGAGGCTACCACTGAAGCTTTCTTT
CDR3aa: CASSLEATTEAFF

j_gene: TRBJ1-1
abundance: .
d_gene: TRBD1
v_gene: TRBV6-6
CDR3nt: TGTGCCAGCAGTACAGGACAGGGGATGAACACTGAAGCTTTCTTT
CDR3aa: CASSTGQGMNTEAFF

j_gene: TRBJ1-1
abundance: .
d_gene: .
v_gene: TRBV6-6
CDR3nt: TGTGCCAGCAGTCCCCTCACTGAAGCTTTCTTT
CDR3aa: CASSPLTEAFF

j_gene: TRBJ1-1
abundance: .
d_gene: TRBD1
v_gene: TRBV7-2
CDR3nt: TGTGCCAGCAGCTTAACGACAGGGAAGAACACTGAAGCTTTCTTT
CDR3aa: CASSLTTGKNTEAFF

j_gene: TRBJ2-5
abundance: .
d_gene: .
v_gene: TRBV1
CDR3nt: TGCACCACACGGTATGGCGAGGGCGAGGTTGAGACCCAGTACTTC
CDR3aa: CTTRYGEGEVETQYF

j_gene: TRBJ2-3
abundance: once
d_gene: .
v_gene: TRBV28
CDR3nt: TGTGCCAGCAGTTTACCCGGGACTAGCACAGATACGCAGTATTTT
CDR3aa: CASSLPGTSTDTQYF

j_gene: TRBJ1-5
abundance: .
d_gene: .
v_gene: TRBV28
CDR3nt: TGTGCCAGCAGCCAGGGGACGGTGGATCAGCCCCAGCATTTT
CDR3aa: CASSQGTVDQPQHF

j_gene: TRBJ2-7
abundance: .
d_gene: .
v_gene: TRBV6-5
CDR3nt: TGTGCCAGCAGTTCCGGGACTGCCCTCTACGAGCAGTACTTC
CDR3aa: CASSSGTALYEQYF

j_gene: TRBJ2-1
abundance: .
d_gene: TRBD2
v_gene: TRBV19
CDR3nt: TGTGCCAGTAGTATAGCTCGCGGGGGTTACAATGAGCAGTTCTTC
CDR3aa: CASSIARGGYNEQFF

j_gene: TRBJ2-7
abundance: .
d_gene: .
v_gene: TRBV2
CDR3nt: TGTGCCATTGAGAGGAGCCGCGACTCCTACGAGCAGTACTTC
CDR3aa: CAIERSRDSYEQYF

j_gene: TRBJ2-1
abundance: .
d_gene: TRBD1
v_gene: TRBV6-5
CDR3nt: TGTGCCAGCAGCGACGGGACAGCTGTCAACAATGAGCAGTTCTTC
CDR3aa: CASSDGTAVNNEQFF

j_gene: TRBJ2-5
abundance: once
d_gene: .
v_gene: TRBV5-1
CDR3nt: TGCGCCAGCAGCTTGCGGCCAGTACAAGAGACCCAGTACTTC
CDR3aa: CASSLRPVQETQYF

j_gene: TRBJ1-2
abundance: .
d_gene: .
v_gene: TRBV25-1
CDR3nt: TGTGCCAGCAGGGGGGACTCCGGGGACTATGGCTACACCTTC
CDR3aa: CASRGDSGDYGYTF

j_gene: TRBJ2-3
abundance: .
d_gene: TRBD2
v_gene: TRBV6-5
CDR3nt: TGTGCCAGCAGTTACGGAAGCGGGGGGGCAGATACGCAGTATTTT
CDR3aa: CASSYGSGGADTQYF

j_gene: TRBJ2-1
abundance: .
d_gene: .
v_gene: TRBV11-3
CDR3nt: TGTGCCAGCAGCTTAGGGGACTCGGAGGTCGATGAGCAGTTCTTC
CDR3aa: CASSLGDSEVDEQFF

j_gene: TRBJ1-1
abundance: .
d_gene: .
v_gene: TRBV5-6
CDR3nt: TGTGCCAGCAGCCCACAGGGTTTTACTGAAGCTTTCTTT
CDR3aa: CASSPQGFTEAFF

j_gene: TRBJ2-3
abundance: .
d_gene: TRBD1
v_gene: TRBV6-6
CDR3nt: TGTGCCAGCAGACCCCGGACAGGGGGCTCGACAGATACGCAGTATTTT
CDR3aa: CASRPRTGGSTDTQYF

j_gene: TRBJ2-7
abundance: .
d_gene: .
v_gene: TRBV7-9
CDR3nt: TGTGCCAGCACGCTCTCTACTAGGGGAAACGAGCAGTACTTC
CDR3aa: CASTLSTRGNEQYF

j_gene: TRBJ2-5
abundance: .
d_gene: TRBD1
v_gene: TRBV7-6
CDR3nt: TGTGCCAGCAGCCCGTCCCGGGACAGGCTAAAAGAGACCCAGTACTTC
CDR3aa: CASSPSRDRLKETQYF

j_gene: TRBJ2-1
abundance: .
d_gene: .
v_gene: TRBV6-5
CDR3nt: TGTGCCAGCGCTAAGTACTCCTACAATGAGCAGTTCTTC
CDR3aa: CASAKYSYNEQFF

j_gene: TRBJ2-1
abundance: .
d_gene: .
v_gene: TRBV18
CDR3nt: TGTGCCAGCTCGGGGCAGACTTACAATGAGCAGTTCTTC
CDR3aa: CASSGQTYNEQFF